Below are 10 T cell receptor beta chains sequenced from a single sample in a study of T cells after yellow fever vaccination (dated by TCRdb to the late 2010s). The library relied on 5' RACE. For sequencing, an Illumina NovaSeq 6000 was employed. Using fastp at Q25 and MiXCR, TCRdb reprocessed the public reads and kept productive beta chains. Rows matching on CDR3 protein sequence are summarized as one entry with the most common DNA and genes. Recorded for this sample are a few hundred thousand distinct CDR3 sequences; over 15% of them occurred a single time. The ten largest account for 18% of the sample. The intended sense of this specimen's treatment or condition label: live attenuated yellow fever vaccine strain. This material consisted of PBMCs, taken before the yellow fever booster vaccination. These receptor sequences come from a man younger than 35 who received the YFV17D yellow fever vaccine.

This clonotype occurred a few times. CDR3 coding DNA: TGTGCCAGCTCACCGGGGGCCCGATACGAGCAGTACTTC. Translation: CASSPGARYEQYF. This rearrangement joins TRBV18 to TRBJ2-7; D perhaps matches TRBD1 (6 bases). V was cut by 3 bases and J by 4 bases, with 10 bases left in between. This CDR3 has 13 amino acids. The germline gives CDR1 KGHSH, CDR2 LQKENI.

The table lists this clonotype with a few counts. CDR3 amino acids: CASSSLGSQETQYF. The CDR3, as DNA: TGCGCCAGCAGCTCTCTTGGGAGCCAAGAGACCCAGTACTTC. The J gene is TRBJ2-5, the V gene TRBV5-1; a weak D match, TRBD2 (5 bases). Looked up from germline, CDR1 is SGHRS and CDR2 is YFSETQ. The CDR3 has 14 residues. Trimming removed 3 bases from V and 1 base from J, with 10 bases in between.

The chain employs TRBV7-9 and TRBJ2-3; D possibly corresponds to TRBD1 (5 bases). Trimming took off 5 bases at V and 4 bases at J, with 13 bases between the two ends. Per germline, CDR1 SEHNR and CDR2 FQNEAQ (reference sequence). The CDR3 has 14 amino acids. CDR3 residues: CASSPSGFSDTQYF. For the CDR3, the DNA is TGTGCCAGCAGCCCCTCAGGGTTTTCAGATACGCAGTATTTT.

The chain couples TRBV11-2 to TRBJ2-3; TRBD2 matches 12 bases. The CDR3 runs 14 residues. Germline CDR1 and CDR2: SGHAT and FQNNGV. V trimming: 4 bases; J trimming: 5 bases; junction bases outside the gene matches: 1. The CDR3 loop reads CASSWTSGVDTQYF. In DNA form, the CDR3 reads TGTGCCAGCAGCTGGACTAGCGGGGTAGATACGCAGTATTTT.

The chain links TRBV4-3 to TRBJ2-1, with D hard to call. The CDR3 sequence is 15 residues long. Trimming removed 6 bases at V and 0 bases at J, with 12 bases between. Germline CDR1 is LGHNA and CDR2 is YSLEER. The CDR3: CASRPDQSSYNEQFF. The CDR3 DNA reads as TGCGCCAGCAGACCCGACCAAAGCTCCTACAATGAGCAGTTCTTC.

There are a few counts of this clonotype. The CDR3 spells CASSHTADGNTIYF. Written as DNA, the CDR3 is TGTGCCAGCAGCCATACAGCGGACGGAAACACCATATATTTT. This chain uses TRBV7-9 with TRBJ1-3; D remains ambiguous. The CDR3 has 14 amino acids. V gave up 5 bases and J gave up 4 bases, with 12 bases separating them. Germline assignment: CDR1 SEHNR and CDR2 FQNEAQ (reference sequence). The entire variable domain, with the rest obtained from reference TRBV7-9 and TRBJ1-3, is as follows: DTGVSQNPRHKITKRGQNVTFRCDPISEHNRLYWYRQTLGQGPEFLTYFQNEAQLEKSRLLSDRFSAERPKGSFSTLEIQRTEQGDSAMYLCASSHTADGNTIYFGEGSWLTVV.

This clonotype has just one count. V is TRBV6-2 or TRBV6-3 and J is TRBJ1-1; D is unresolved. From germline, CDR1 is MNHEY and CDR2 SVGEGT. The CDR3 is 12 residues long. Trimming removed 6 bases at V and 1 base at J, with 6 bases between. CDR3 in amino acids: CASREENTEAFF. Written as DNA, the CDR3 is TGTGCCAGCAGAGAGGAGAACACTGAAGCTTTCTTT.

This clonotype was seen a few times. The chain recombines TRBV12-3 or TRBV12-4 with TRBJ2-1; TRBD2 aligns across 11 bases. J lost 11 bases, V lost 11 bases, and 8 bases had no gene match. There are 12 residues in the CDR3. In DNA form, the CDR3 reads TGTGCCTGCTTAGCGGGGGGGCCAAAGCAGTTCTTC. This encodes CACLAGGPKQFF.

This clonotype was counted a few times. This chain links TRBV29-1 with TRBJ2-1, with 7 bases that match TRBD2. Per germline, CDR1 SQVTM and CDR2 ANQGSEA. Trimming at V came to 2 bases and at J to 8 bases, leaving 12 bases not matched to a gene. There are 15 residues in the CDR3. The CDR3 protein is CSVERLGGLADEQFF. Here the CDR3 DNA reads TGCAGCGTTGAACGTTTGGGGGGGTTGGCGGATGAGCAGTTCTTC.

V usage is TRBV15 and J usage is TRBJ2-1, with TRBD2 matching over 8 bases. CDR3 length: 16 residues. The V gene end was trimmed by 3 bases and the J gene end by 5 bases; junction bases not matched to a gene: 9. Looked up from germline, CDR1 is LNHNV and CDR2 is YYDKDF (reference sequence). The chain's CDR3 is CATSRARGGSDNEQFF. CDR3 DNA: TGTGCCACCAGCAGGGCCCGGGGGGGGTCGGACAATGAGCAGTTCTTC.